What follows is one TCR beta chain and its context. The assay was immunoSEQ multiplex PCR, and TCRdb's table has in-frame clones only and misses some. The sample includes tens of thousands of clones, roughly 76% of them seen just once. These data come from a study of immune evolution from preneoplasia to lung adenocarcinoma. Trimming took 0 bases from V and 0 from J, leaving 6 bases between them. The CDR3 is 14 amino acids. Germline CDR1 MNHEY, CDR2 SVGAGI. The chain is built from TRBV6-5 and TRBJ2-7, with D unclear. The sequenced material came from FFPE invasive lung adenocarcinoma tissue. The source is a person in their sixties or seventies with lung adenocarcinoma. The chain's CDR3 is CASSYSRASYEQYF. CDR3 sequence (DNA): TGTGCCAGCAGTTACTCTAGGGCCTCCTACGAGCAGTACTTC.